Below are 19 T cell receptor beta chains sequenced from a single sample in a study of CD8 T cells in ankylosing spondylitis. For these TCRs, the target antigens are not known. Whole-study findings and limits: In ankylosing spondylitis blood, a motif of eight highly homologous TCR beta variants appeared characteristic.

MiXCR was run by TCRdb on the 5' RACE reads, yielding one entry per CDR3 protein. The sample has 750,000 to 850,000 distinct CDR3 sequences; 12% are singletons. Material for sequencing was blood, either unsorted or a sorted T cell fraction (not recorded which). These receptor sequences come from a male donor with ankylosing spondylitis.

V usage is TRBV7-9 and J usage is TRBJ2-7; D is perhaps TRBD2 (7 bases). V was trimmed by 2 bases and J by 2 bases, leaving 13 bases between them. The V gene's germline CDR1 is SEHNR and CDR2 FQNEAQ (reference sequence). This CDR3 region has 15 residues. The chain's CDR3 is CASSLRRGGPYEQYF. For the CDR3, the DNA is TGTGCCAGCAGCTTAAGAAGGGGGGGACCCTACGAGCAGTACTTC.

This clonotype was found a few times. V usage is TRBV5-4 and J usage is TRBJ2-1; 12 bases map to TRBD1. The V segment lost 3 bases and the J segment 10 bases; nucleotides outside the gene matches: 5. The CDR3 spans 14 residues. CDR1 and CDR2 from the germline V gene are SGHNT and YYREEE (reference sequence). CDR3 loop: CASSWDRGRREQFF. In DNA, the CDR3 is TGTGCCAGCAGCTGGGACAGGGGGCGACGCGAGCAGTTCTTC.

The V and J genes are TRBV20-1 and TRBJ2-3; TRBD2 matches 8 bases. This CDR3 region has 13 residues. V dropped 5 bases and J dropped 2; count of bases not matched to a gene: 3. Germline V CDR1 and CDR2: DFQATT, SNEGSKA (reference sequence). The CDR3 spells CSAQAGVTDTQYF. CDR3 nucleotide sequence: TGCAGTGCTCAAGCGGGGGTCACAGATACGCAGTATTTT.

The V call is TRBV4-3, the J call TRBJ2-5, with D perhaps matching TRBD2 (7 bases). Trimming pared 2 bases from V and 2 bases from J, leaving 15 bases between. The CDR3 consists of 16 residues. Looked up from germline, CDR1 is LGHNA and CDR2 is YSLEER. The DNA for the CDR3 is TGCGCCAGCAGCCAATCGGGGGAGGGGGAGCAAGAGACCCAGTACTTC. Amino acid sequence: CASSQSGEGEQETQYF.

This clonotype has just a few counts. V usage is TRBV5-5 and J usage is TRBJ2-2, with D hard to call. Per germline, CDR1 SGHKS and CDR2 YYEKEE (reference sequence). This CDR3 contains 15 residues. Trimming removed 4 bases from V and 0 bases from J, with 10 bases in between. The CDR3 nucleotides are TGTGCCAGCAGCGGACGTCACGCGAACACCGGGGAGCTGTTTTTT. It is translated as CASSGRHANTGELFF.

V and J are TRBV5-4 and TRBJ2-3; D remains unclear. V was pared by 1 base and J by 4 bases, with 10 bases between. This CDR3 is built from 14 residues. Germline loops: CDR1 SGHNT, CDR2 YYREEE (reference sequence). This chain's CDR3 is CASSLTFSPDTQYF. The DNA of the CDR3 is TGTGCCAGCAGCTTGACATTCAGCCCAGATACGCAGTATTTT.

There are a few counts of this clonotype. The chain joins TRBV3-1 to TRBJ1-1; 9 nucleotides align to TRBD1. CDR1 LGHDT and CDR2 YNNKEL come from the germline V gene (reference sequence). The J segment lost 3 bases and the V segment lost 1 base, leaving 12 bases of the junction unmatched. CDR3 size: 18 residues. CDR3 coding DNA: TGTGCCAGCAGCCAAGGGGCCGGGACAGGGAGGCAATACACTGAAGCTTTCTTT. Encoded protein: CASSQGAGTGRQYTEAFF.

The CDR3 loop is CASSFDSEETQYF. The CDR3 nucleotides are TGCGCCAGCAGCTTTGATTCGGAAGAGACCCAGTACTTC. The genes are TRBV5-1 and TRBJ2-5; D is uncertain. There are 13 residues in the CDR3. V lost 2 bases and J 3 bases, leaving 8 bases between the germline ends. The germline gives CDR1 SGHRS, CDR2 YFSETQ.

This clonotype was seen a few times. This chain joins TRBV12-3 or TRBV12-4 and TRBJ2-3; 13 nucleotides agree with TRBD2. V lost 0 bases and J lost 6; bases outside the gene matches: 3. The CDR3 loop spans 16 amino acids. The CDR3 nucleotides read TGTGCCAGCAGTTTAGCGCGACTAGCGGGGGGCGATACGCAGTATTTT. It is translated as CASSLARLAGGDTQYF.

This sequence joins TRBV7-2 and TRBJ2-5, with 7 bases aligning to TRBD1. V gave up 5 bases and J gave up 9 bases; unmatched junction bases: 12. CDR3 length: 14 residues. Germline-derived CDR1 and CDR2 are SGHTA and FQGNSA. CDR3 DNA sequence: TGTGCCAGCAGCCCAGGGGGACAGCGTATGGCCCAGTACTTC. As protein: CASSPGGQRMAQYF. Full variable domain (missing parts from reference TRBV7-2 and TRBJ2-5): GAGVSQSPSNKVTEKGKDVELRCDPISGHTALYWYRQSLGQGLEFLIYFQGNSAPDKSGLPSDRFSAERTGGSVSTLTIQRTQQEDSAVYLCASSPGGQRMAQYFGPGTRLLVL.

This clonotype was recorded many times. V gene TRBV7-2 combines with J gene TRBJ1-5; D uncertain. Germline assignment: CDR1 SGHTA and CDR2 FQGNSA. The CDR3 is 17 residues long. Trimming pared 2 bases from V and 4 bases from J, leaving 18 bases between. CDR3: CASSLSFDHLGNQPQHF. DNA for the CDR3: TGTGCCAGCAGCTTATCATTCGACCACTTAGGTAATCAGCCCCAGCATTTT.

The genes are TRBV5-5 and TRBJ1-5; D uncertain. Germline CDR1 is SGHKS and CDR2 is YYEKEE (reference sequence). CDR3 length equals 14 residues. Trimming pared 2 bases from V and 3 bases from J, leaving 9 bases between. For the CDR3, the DNA is TGTGCCAGCAGCTTCCCCGGTACCAATCAGCCCCAGCATTTT. This sequence encodes CASSFPGTNQPQHF.

V gene TRBV7-3 combines with J gene TRBJ2-2; TRBD1 matches 9 bases. The germline gives CDR1 SGHTA, CDR2 FQGTGA. The CDR3 totals 17 residues. The ends lost 5 bases at V and 4 bases at J; junction bases unmatched: 11. Here the CDR3 reads CASSVSRDRAGTGELFF. Here the CDR3 DNA reads TGTGCCAGCAGCGTATCGCGGGACAGGGCTGGCACCGGGGAGCTGTTTTTT.

This clonotype was picked up a small number of times. This chain uses TRBV27 with TRBJ2-1; D gene unclear. The CDR3 spans 13 residues. Trimming took 4 bases from V and 10 from J, leaving 14 bases between them. Germline CDR1 reads MNHEY; CDR2 reads SMNVEV (reference sequence). The CDR3 DNA sequence: TGTGCCAGCAGTTGGGTCCCCCCAGGAGAGCAGTTCTTC. This gives the protein CASSWVPPGEQFF.

This clonotype was counted between two and nine times. J is TRBJ2-2 and V is TRBV20-1; D perhaps matches TRBD2 (6 bases). V lost 0 bases and J lost 0, with 8 bases in between. Germline CDR1 is DFQATT and CDR2 is SNEGSKA (reference sequence). The CDR3 totals 15 residues. This chain's CDR3 is CSARDGGPNTGELFF. The CDR3 nucleotides read TGCAGTGCTAGAGACGGGGGACCGAACACCGGGGAGCTGTTTTTT.

The chain has TRBV5-6 and TRBJ2-3; D gene ambiguous. Germline loops: CDR1 SGHDT, CDR2 YYEEEE. CDR3 size: 14 residues. The germline V and J ends were trimmed by 4 bases and 7 bases, with 16 bases remaining between them. For the CDR3, the DNA is TGTGCCAGCAGCCCCCGGGTCTTAGGTTATACGCAGTATTTT. Encoded protein: CASSPRVLGYTQYF.

The CDR3 DNA follows: TGCAGTGCTTCCCCGCCCGGGCCGCAAGAGACCCAGTACTTC. This encodes CSASPPGPQETQYF. The chain couples TRBV20-1 to TRBJ2-5; D gene unclear. CDR3 length: 14 amino acids. Germline V gene lookup returns CDR1 DFQATT and CDR2 SNEGSKA (reference sequence). With 5 bases removed from V and 2 bases from J, the gap between germline ends came to 15 bases.

This clonotype was observed a handful of times. Written as DNA, the CDR3 is TGCAGCGTTGAAGGGGAGGGACGGGAGACCCAGTACTTC. As protein: CSVEGEGRETQYF. The V call is TRBV29-1, the J call TRBJ2-5; 7 nucleotides match TRBD2. The J segment lost 5 bases and the V segment lost 1 base, leaving 4 bases of the junction unmatched. Germline V gene sequence: CDR1 SQVTM, CDR2 ANQGSEA. The CDR3 has 13 amino acids.

J is TRBJ2-7 and V is TRBV7-2; no clear D gene. Germline-derived CDR1 and CDR2 are SGHTA and FQGNSA. The CDR3 runs to 15 residues. V lost 2 bases to trimming and J lost 6 bases, with 17 bases between them. The CDR3 sequence: CASSLLRRSKGEQYF. CDR3 DNA sequence: TGTGCCAGCAGCTTATTACGGCGTAGTAAGGGCGAGCAGTACTTC.